Below are 31 T cell receptor beta chains sequenced from a single sample in a study of blood T cell repertoires in COVID-19. Here immunoSEQ multiplex PCR was the method, and the copy in TCRdb shows in-frame clones only, minus some. The profile shows 150,000 or so clones, 80% to 90% of them singletons. Sequencing was done on a sample of peripheral blood. All receptors derive from a man aged 55-75 years with acute or convalescent COVID-19.

The chain is built from TRBV2 and TRBJ2-5; TRBD2 aligns across 11 bases. CDR3 length: 14 residues. CDR1 and CDR2 from the germline V gene are SNHLY and FYNNEI. The V segment lost 6 bases and the J segment 4 bases; nucleotides outside the gene matches: 4. The CDR3 protein is CASRKLAGAETQYF. CDR3 nucleotide sequence: TGTGCCAGCAGGAAACTAGCGGGAGCAGAGACCCAGTACTTC.

This clone has more than one count but fewer than ten. V is TRBV2 and J is TRBJ1-5; possibly TRBD1 for D (6 bases). Trimming cost V 5 bases and J 3 bases, with 14 bases left between them. Germline assignment: CDR1 SNHLY and CDR2 FYNNEI. This CDR3 spans 15 amino acids. DNA of the CDR3: TGTGCCAGCAGTACCACAGGGTACCTCAATCAGCCCCAGCATTTT. Its translation is CASSTTGYLNQPQHF. Full variable domain (missing parts from reference TRBV2 and TRBJ1-5): EPEVTQTPSHQVTQMGQEVILRCVPISNHLYFYWYRQILGQKVEFLVSFYNNEISEKSEIFDDQFSVERPDGSNFTLKIRSTKLEDSAMYFCASSTTGYLNQPQHFGDGTRLSIL.

This clone was observed a few times. The J gene is TRBJ1-3, the V gene TRBV4-1, with D perhaps TRBD1 (5 bases). The CDR3 covers 16 residues. Trimming shortened V by 2 bases and J by 0 bases, and 11 bases separated the two germline ends. Per the germline V gene, CDR1 is MGHRA and CDR2 is YSYEKL. The CDR3 DNA follows: TGCGCCAGCAGCCAACCCACCGGGGGCTCTGGAAACACCATATATTTT. The encoded protein is CASSQPTGGSGNTIYF.

The rearrangement joins TRBV5-1 to TRBJ2-4; 7 nucleotides align to TRBD1. V was clipped by 4 bases and J by 0 bases; unmatched bases: 4. The CDR3 runs to 15 residues. Per germline, CDR1 SGHRS and CDR2 YFSETQ. The CDR3 bases are TGCGCCAGCAGCCCAGGGGGTATAGCCAAAAACATTCAGTACTTC. It yields the protein CASSPGGIAKNIQYF.

The CDR3 is CASGPTYGEQFF. As DNA, the CDR3 is TGTGCTAGTGGCCCTACTTACGGTGAGCAGTTCTTC. The chain employs TRBV12-5 and TRBJ2-1; D is uncertain. This CDR3 comprises 12 residues. CDR1 and CDR2 from the germline V gene are LGHNT and FRNRAP. Trimming took off 6 bases at V and 9 bases at J, with 12 bases between the two ends.

V and J are TRBV19 and TRBJ1-4, with TRBD1 as a possible D gene (6 bases). Germline V CDR1 and CDR2: LNHDA, SQIVND (reference sequence). There are 15 residues in the CDR3. The ends were cut back, 3 bases at V and 8 bases at J, with 16 bases in the middle. The chain's CDR3 is CASSIEDRSSEKLFF. The CDR3 nucleotides are TGTGCCAGTAGTATCGAGGACAGATCCTCGGAAAAACTGTTTTTT.

V usage is TRBV3-1 (or the pseudogene TRBV3-2) and J usage is TRBJ1-1, with D unclear. Per the germline V gene, CDR1 is LGHDT and CDR2 is YNNKEL (reference sequence). This CDR3 spans 15 amino acids. V was trimmed by 2 bases and J by 4 bases, leaving 14 bases between them. CDR3 sequence reads: CASSQRPGGGTEAFF. The CDR3 DNA is TGTGCCAGCAGCCAAAGGCCGGGTGGTGGCACTGAAGCTTTCTTT.

Comments on this clone: One end of the junction varies from germline; a read error may be responsible. CDR3 in amino acids: CASRLEGGMNTEAFF. CDR3 nucleotide sequence: TGCGCCAGCAGGTTGGAGGGAGGCATGAACACTGAAGCTTTCTTT. The rearrangement uses TRBV5-1 and TRBJ1-1, with D unresolved. Germline V gene data show CDR1 as SGHRS and CDR2 as YFSETQ. This CDR3 has 15 residues.

The chain employs TRBV19 and TRBJ1-1; 8 bases are a match to TRBD1. J was trimmed by 6 bases and V by 3 bases; bases with no gene match: 15. Per germline, CDR1 LNHDA and CDR2 SQIVND (reference sequence). This CDR3 has 17 amino acids. The CDR3 region is CASSMGPSGRRGPEAFF. The DNA of the CDR3 is TGTGCCAGTAGTATGGGTCCCAGCGGGCGCAGGGGGCCTGAAGCTTTCTTT. The full variable domain, rest sourced from reference TRBV19 and TRBJ1-1, is DGGITQSPKYLFRKEGQNVTLSCEQNLNHDAMYWYRQDPGQGLRLIYYSQIVNDFQKGDIAEGYSVSREKKESFPLTVTSAQKNPTAFYLCASSMGPSGRRGPEAFFGQGTRLTVV.

This rearrangement joins TRBV24-1 to TRBJ1-4; 7 nucleotides match TRBD1. In germline, CDR1 is KGHDR, CDR2 SFDVKD. The CDR3 is 16 amino acids. After removal of 5 bases from V and 5 bases from J, the junction contained 10 bases not matched to a gene. CDR3 residues: CATSVPTGVSNEKLFF. CDR3 coding DNA: TGTGCCACCAGTGTTCCAACAGGGGTTTCGAATGAAAAACTGTTTTTT.

This chain uses TRBV29-1 with TRBJ1-1, with D maybe TRBD1 (6 bases). Germline loops: CDR1 SQVTM, CDR2 ANQGSEA. The CDR3 has 13 residues. V lost 7 bases and J 0 bases, leaving 12 bases between the germline ends. In DNA form, the CDR3 reads TGCAGCGGACAGGCAGCGATGAACACTGAAGCTTTCTTT. It encodes CSGQAAMNTEAFF.

The chain recombines TRBV18 with TRBJ2-1, with TRBD1 matching over 9 bases. The germline CDR1 and CDR2 sequences are KGHSH and LQKENI. V was clipped by 6 bases and J by 5 bases; unmatched bases: 11. The CDR3 is 16 amino acids. CDR3 bases: TGTGCCAGCTCCGGCCAGGGGACAGGGATACACAATGAGCAGTTCTTC. The encoded protein is CASSGQGTGIHNEQFF.

J is TRBJ1-3 and V is TRBV9; D gene uncertain. Deletions cut 0 bases from V and 0 bases from J, with 10 bases between. CDR3 size: 16 residues. The germline V gene has CDR1 SGDLS and CDR2 YYNGEE. CDR3 sequence reads: CASSVGGLSSGNTIYF. The CDR3 DNA sequence: TGTGCCAGCAGCGTAGGCGGACTGAGCTCTGGAAACACCATATATTTT. Variable domain in full (rest from reference TRBV9 and TRBJ1-3): DSGVTQTPKHLITATGQRVTLRCSPRSGDLSVYWYQQSLDQGLQFLIQYYNGEERAKGNILERFSAQQFPDLHSELNLSSLELGDSALYFCASSVGGLSSGNTIYFGEGSWLTVV.

The V gene is TRBV4-1, the J gene TRBJ2-1; weak D call: TRBD2 (6 bases). CDR1 MGHRA and CDR2 YSYEKL come from the germline V gene. The V end was cut by 2 bases, the J end by 4 bases, with 12 bases between. The CDR3 sequence is 15 residues long. CDR3 in DNA: TGCGCCAGCAGCCAATCAGGACTACAGTACAATGAGCAGTTCTTC. Its translation: CASSQSGLQYNEQFF.

The chain combines TRBV3-1 (or the pseudogene TRBV3-2) with TRBJ2-3; D is unresolved. The CDR3 runs 15 residues. V was clipped by 4 bases and J by 0 bases, with 11 bases between them. Per germline, CDR1 LGHDT and CDR2 YNNKEL (reference sequence). The CDR3 loop is CASSPMSRSTDTQYF. DNA of the CDR3: TGTGCCAGCAGCCCCATGAGTCGCAGCACAGATACGCAGTATTTT.

The CDR3 reads CATGQGAGELFF. The CDR3 nucleotides are TGCGCCACCGGACAGGGGGCCGGGGAGCTGTTTTTT. V is TRBV5-1 and J is TRBJ2-2, with TRBD1 identical over 10 bases. This CDR3 contains 12 residues. Trimming removed 9 bases from V and 6 bases from J; junction bases left unmatched: 2. The germline V gene encodes CDR1 SGHRS and CDR2 YFSETQ.

This rearrangement joins TRBV4-2 to TRBJ2-5, with D possibly matching TRBD2 (7 bases). Germline assignment: CDR1 LGHNA and CDR2 YNFKEQ. The CDR3 totals 15 residues. Between the trimmed V and J ends, which lost 3 bases and 3 bases, there was a span of 14 bases. CDR3 sequence (DNA): TGTGCCAGCAGCCAGAGGGGGGGGAGGGAAGAGACCCAGTACTTC. Its protein product is CASSQRGGREETQYF.

This clone was seen just once. The chain combines TRBV28 with TRBJ1-3; no firm D call. Germline-derived CDR1 and CDR2 are MDHEN and SYDVKM. V shed 6 bases and J shed 4 bases, with 13 bases lying between them. The CDR3 is made up of 14 amino acids. DNA for the CDR3: TGTGCCAGCAGGGCCGGAGAGTCCGGAAACACCATATATTTT. Translation gives CASRAGESGNTIYF.

This clone was counted a few times. The chain couples TRBV19 to TRBJ1-1, with D possibly TRBD1 on 6 matching bases. The length of the CDR3 is 15 residues. Germline V lookup: CDR1 LNHDA, CDR2 SQIVND (reference sequence). Trimming left V 8 bases short and J 0 bases short, with 16 bases between. CDR3 in amino acids: CASGTWGGMNTEAFF. The CDR3 DNA reads TGTGCCAGTGGGACATGGGGGGGCATGAACACTGAAGCTTTCTTT.

The chain combines TRBV18 with TRBJ1-2; D uncertain. V lost 6 bases and J lost 8, with 16 bases in between. The CDR3 length is 13 residues. Germline CDR1 reads KGHSH; CDR2 reads LQKENI. The CDR3 sequence is CASSQRGLEGYTF. CDR3 nucleotides: TGTGCCAGCTCCCAACGGGGTTTGGAGGGCTACACCTTC.

The chain couples TRBV24-1 to TRBJ1-1; 8 bases line up with TRBD1. After removal of 3 bases from V and 10 bases from J, the junction contained 6 bases not matched to a gene. The CDR3 extends over 13 amino acids. Germline V CDR1 and CDR2: KGHDR, SFDVKD. The DNA for the CDR3 is TGTGCCACCAGTGATGCAAACGACAGGGGAGCTTTCTTT. Protein sequence: CATSDANDRGAFF.

This chain uses TRBV21-1 with TRBJ2-3; the D call of TRBD1 is as the table states it, not checked on the DNA. TRBV21-1 is annotated as a pseudogene. The CDR3 loop spans 16 amino acids. As DNA, the CDR3 is TGTGCCAGCAGCGCCATGGGCCACAGCTTGGGAGATACGCAGTATTTT. This translates into CASSAMGHSLGDTQYF.

The chain is built from TRBV11-2 and TRBJ2-1, with D tentatively TRBD1 (6 bases). The CDR3 contains 17 residues. The V and J ends lost 2 bases and 6 bases respectively, with 20 bases between them. From germline, CDR1 is SGHAT and CDR2 FQNNGV. The CDR3 region has the DNA TGTGCCAGCAGCTTATCTTTTTCGTGGGGGCGCCGCAATGAGCAGTTCTTC. Amino acid sequence: CASSLSFSWGRRNEQFF. Variable domain in full (rest from reference TRBV11-2 and TRBJ2-1): EAGVAQSPRYKIIEKRQSVAFWCNPISGHATLYWYQQILGQGPKLLIQFQNNGVVDDSQLPKDRFSAERLKGVDSTLKIQPAKLEDSAVYLCASSLSFSWGRRNEQFFGPGTRLTVL.

V is TRBV18 and J is TRBJ2-2, with 8 bases fitting TRBD2. The trim removed 6 bases at V and 1 base at J, leaving 7 bases unmatched. CDR1 and CDR2 (germline): KGHSH, LQKENI. The CDR3 totals 16 residues. CDR3 protein: CASSPPGRVNTGELFF. The CDR3 DNA sequence: TGTGCCAGCTCTCCCCCCGGGAGGGTGAACACCGGGGAGCTGTTTTTT.

This chain joins TRBV2 and TRBJ2-5, with 9 bases fitting TRBD2. Trimming at V came to 2 bases and at J to 13 bases, leaving 2 bases not matched to a gene. The CDR3 contains 11 residues. The germline V gene encodes CDR1 SNHLY and CDR2 FYNNEI. For the CDR3, the DNA is TGTGCCAGCAGTGAACGGCGGGAGGGGTACTTC. Its translation: CASSERREGYF.

V usage is TRBV5-4 and J usage is TRBJ2-2, with D unclear. Trimming left V 2 bases short and J 3 bases short, with 5 bases between. The CDR3 is 13 amino acids. Germline CDR1 and CDR2: SGHNT and YYREEE (reference sequence). In DNA form, the CDR3 reads TGTGCCAGCAGCTTTCAGTACACCGGGGAGCTGTTTTTT. Translating it yields CASSFQYTGELFF. Variable domain in full (rest from reference TRBV5-4 and TRBJ2-2): ETGVTQSPTHLIKTRGQQVTLRCSSQSGHNTVSWYQQALGQGPQFIFQYYREEENGRGNFPPRFSGLQFPNYSSELNVNALELDDSALYLCASSFQYTGELFFGEGSRLTVL.

The rearrangement links TRBV28 to TRBJ2-7; D gene ambiguous. CDR3 length: 14 amino acids. V was trimmed by 5 bases and J by 0 bases, leaving 11 bases between them. Germline V CDR1 and CDR2: MDHEN, SYDVKM. The CDR3 DNA follows: TGTGCCAGCAGTCCTGACATCCGCTCCTACGAGCAGTACTTC. Its translation: CASSPDIRSYEQYF.

This clone appeared a single time. This chain joins TRBV27 and TRBJ2-2; 7 bases agree with TRBD1. The CDR3 is made up of 17 amino acids. Germline loops: CDR1 MNHEY, CDR2 SMNVEV (reference sequence). The J segment lost 2 bases and the V segment lost 2 bases, leaving 8 bases of the junction unmatched. The CDR3 here is CASSLTSRTGNTGELFF. The CDR3 bases are TGTGCCAGCAGTTTAACATCCCGGACAGGTAACACCGGGGAGCTGTTTTTT.

The gene calls are TRBV10-3 and TRBJ2-1; TRBD1 aligns across 7 bases. This CDR3 spans 16 amino acids. Per germline, CDR1 ENHRY and CDR2 SYGVKD. V was pared by 7 bases and J by 6 bases, with 15 bases of the junction left unmatched. The CDR3: CAITGQQGWGFNEQFF. The CDR3 nucleotides read TGTGCCATCACGGGCCAACAGGGGTGGGGATTCAATGAGCAGTTCTTC.

The rearrangement links TRBV19 to TRBJ2-1, with TRBD1 matching over 7 bases. V was clipped by 4 bases and J by 10 bases; unmatched bases: 10. Per germline, CDR1 LNHDA and CDR2 SQIVND (reference sequence). The CDR3 runs to 14 residues. CDR3 nucleotide sequence: TGTGCCAGTAGTACCACCCTCCGACAGGGAGAGCAGTTCTTC. Protein sequence: CASSTTLRQGEQFF.

The J gene is TRBJ2-7, the V gene TRBV29-1, with D possibly matching TRBD2 (6 bases). Trimming took 2 bases from V and 7 from J, leaving 15 bases between them. This CDR3 contains 13 residues. The germline V gene encodes CDR1 SQVTM and CDR2 ANQGSEA. In DNA form, the CDR3 reads TGCAGCGTTGAAAGGGAAGCGGGTGGAGAGCAGTACTTC. It translates to CSVEREAGGEQYF.